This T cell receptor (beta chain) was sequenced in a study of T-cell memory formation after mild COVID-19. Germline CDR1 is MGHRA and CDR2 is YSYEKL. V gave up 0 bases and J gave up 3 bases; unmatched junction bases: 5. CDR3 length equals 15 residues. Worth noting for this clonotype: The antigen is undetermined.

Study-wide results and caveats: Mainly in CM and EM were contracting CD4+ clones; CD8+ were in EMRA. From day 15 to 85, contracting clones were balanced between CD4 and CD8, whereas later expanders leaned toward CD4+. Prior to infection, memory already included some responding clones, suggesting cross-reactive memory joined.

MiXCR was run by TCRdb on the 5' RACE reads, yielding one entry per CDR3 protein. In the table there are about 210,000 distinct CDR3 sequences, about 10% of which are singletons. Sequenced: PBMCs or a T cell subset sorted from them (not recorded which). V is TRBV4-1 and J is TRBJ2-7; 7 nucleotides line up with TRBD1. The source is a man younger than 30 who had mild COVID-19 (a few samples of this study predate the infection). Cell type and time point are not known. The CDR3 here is CASSQDVPGGYEQYV. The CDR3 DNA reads TGCGCCAGCAGCCAAGATGTACCAGGGGGCTACGAGCAGTACGTC.